The sequence of this T cell receptor (beta chain) was determined in a study of cytomegalovirus exposure and HLA in healthy donors. The PCR was carried out with 60 Vbeta primers and 13 Jbeta primers. The table came from immunoSEQ multiplex PCR; TCRdb's copy has only in-frame clones and leaves some out. The sample consists of tens of thousands of clones, about 70% of them appearing once. This clone was detected a few times. Its specificity is not known. Overall study results and limits: A few V segments could not be told apart, such as TRBV6-2 and TRBV6-3, and were left out. Evidence from a later analysis indicated that most CMV-associated TCR beta chains looked HLA-restricted. Segments of the TCR beta V type were, in most cases, productive about 90% or about 30% of the time in an earlier analysis. Researchers had no immune exposure information except CMV serostatus available.

Trimming removed 3 bases at V and 9 bases at J, with 9 bases between. From germline, CDR1 is GTSNPN and CDR2 SVGIG (reference sequence). This CDR3 is built from 12 residues. This receptor was taken from a man between 40 and 49 years old in good health and CMV-seropositive. Sequencing used PBMCs. The V and J genes are TRBV30 and TRBJ1-6, with no clear D. The DNA of the CDR3 is TGTGCCTGGAGACCCCGGGTTTCACCCCTCCACTTT. Protein sequence: CAWRPRVSPLHF.